One and the same sample provided the 22 T cell receptor beta chains below, sequenced in a study of CD8 T cells in Susac syndrome. cDNA came from around 0.5 to 1 ug RNA primed by random hexamers. MiXCR was run by TCRdb on the immunoSEQ multiplex PCR reads, yielding one entry per CDR3 protein. The sample lists 300,000 or so distinct CDR3 sequences; 92% were seen once. The sequenced sample consisted of CD4+ T cells from PBMCs. The origin of the receptors is a human donor with multiple sclerosis.

The chain uses TRBV20-1 and TRBJ2-3; 13 positions agree with TRBD2. CDR3 length: 16 residues. CDR1 is DFQATT and CDR2 is SNEGSKA in the germline V gene (reference sequence). Trimming took 6 bases from V and 5 from J; bases not matched to a gene: 11. DNA for the CDR3: TGCAGTGCCAAAGGACTAGCGGGAGATCAAGGAGATACGCAGTATTTT. This translates into CSAKGLAGDQGDTQYF.

In DNA form, the CDR3 reads TGCGCCAGCAGCCAAGATCGACGGTCCGACAGGCAGTTCTTC. Encoded protein: CASSQDRRSDRQFF. The rearrangement links TRBV4-3 to TRBJ2-1, with TRBD1 as a possible D gene (5 bases). CDR1 and CDR2 from the germline V gene are LGHNA and YSLEER. This CDR3 contains 14 residues. Trimming removed 0 bases at V and 12 bases at J, with 15 bases between.

This clonotype was recorded only once. CDR3 residues: CSEKTGDQPQHF. The CDR3 DNA reads TGCAGCGAGAAGACAGGGGACCAGCCCCAGCATTTT. The chain is built from TRBV29-1 and TRBJ1-5; 8 bases align to TRBD1. The CDR3 contains 12 residues. V lost 7 bases, J lost 7 bases, and 6 bases stayed unmatched. Germline CDR1 is SQVTM and CDR2 is ANQGSEA.

V gene TRBV6-5 combines with J gene TRBJ2-1; TRBD1 might be the D (5 bases). Germline V gene data show CDR1 as MNHEY and CDR2 as SVGAGI. The V end was cut by 0 bases, the J end by 0 bases, with 12 bases between. The CDR3 length is 17 residues. CDR3 sequence (DNA): TGTGCCAGCAGTTACTCGGGGCAGGCGAGCTCCTACAATGAGCAGTTCTTC. Translation: CASSYSGQASSYNEQFF.

The rearrangement uses TRBV20-1 and TRBJ2-5; 8 nucleotides line up with TRBD1. Germline loops: CDR1 DFQATT, CDR2 SNEGSKA (reference sequence). The CDR3 loop spans 13 amino acids. V dropped 5 bases and J dropped 1; count of bases not matched to a gene: 3. This chain's CDR3 is CSASDRGQETQYF. DNA for the CDR3: TGCAGTGCTTCTGACAGGGGCCAAGAGACCCAGTACTTC.

V usage is TRBV30 and J usage is TRBJ2-2, with 7 nucleotides matching TRBD1. Germline V gene data show CDR1 as GTSNPN and CDR2 as SVGIG (reference sequence). This CDR3 contains 14 residues. Trimming removed 8 bases from V and 5 bases from J; junction bases left unmatched: 11. The DNA of the CDR3 is TGTGCCCAGTCGACAGGGATGAGTACCGGGGAGCTGTTTTTT. It is translated as CAQSTGMSTGELFF.

The V gene is TRBV14, the J gene TRBJ2-3; TRBD2 matches at 8 bases. This CDR3 contains 18 residues. After removal of 4 bases from V and 2 bases from J, the junction contained 14 bases not matched to a gene. Germline lookup yields CDR1 SGHDN and CDR2 FVKESK. Here the CDR3 reads CASSRRIDLAGYTDTQYF. CDR3 coding DNA: TGTGCCAGCAGCCGCCGGATAGATCTAGCGGGTTACACAGATACGCAGTATTTT.

J is TRBJ2-3 and V is TRBV6-1, with D uncertain. This CDR3 has 14 residues. Between the trimmed V and J ends, which lost 5 bases and 6 bases, there was a span of 15 bases. Germline V gene data show CDR1 as MNHNS and CDR2 as SASEGT. The CDR3: CASSPNPAGDTQYF. DNA of the CDR3: TGTGCCAGCAGTCCCAACCCCGCCGGGGATACGCAGTATTTT.

This chain joins TRBV30 and TRBJ2-1; D is unclear. CDR3 length: 14 residues. CDR1 and CDR2 from the germline V gene are GTSNPN and SVGIG (reference sequence). The V end lost 4 bases, the J end lost 5 bases, and 15 bases lay between the germline ends. The CDR3 nucleotides read TGTGCCTGGAATGCAGGAACCCTTAACAATGAGCAGTTCTTC. This translates into CAWNAGTLNNEQFF.

V is TRBV29-1 and J is TRBJ2-5; 9 bases match TRBD1. With V trimmed by 6 bases and J by 4 bases, 9 bases remained unmatched. CDR1 SQVTM and CDR2 ANQGSEA come from the germline V gene. This CDR3 has 14 amino acids. CDR3 nucleotides: TGCAGCGTCCCAGCCGGGACAGGGCTAGAGACCCAGTACTTC. Its translation: CSVPAGTGLETQYF.

The chain combines TRBV11-3 with TRBJ1-2; possibly TRBD1 for D (6 bases). The CDR3 sequence is 13 residues long. Trimming left V 5 bases short and J 0 bases short, with 7 bases between. Germline V lookup: CDR1 SGHNT, CDR2 YENEEA. CDR3 DNA sequence: TGTGCCAGCAGCCAGGGGCCTAACTATGGCTACACCTTC. This codes for CASSQGPNYGYTF. Looking up the rest from reference TRBV11-3 and TRBJ1-2 gives the full variable domain: EAGVVQSPRYKIIEKKQPVAFWCNPISGHNTLYWYLQNLGQGPELLIRYENEEAVDDSQLPKDRFSAERLKGVDSTLKIQPAELGDSAVYLCASSQGPNYGYTFGSGTRLTVV.

The rearrangement joins TRBV29-1 to TRBJ1-1; tentatively, D is TRBD1 (6 bases). V shed 1 base and J shed 1 base, with 10 bases lying between them. The CDR3 spans 14 residues. The germline V gene has CDR1 SQVTM and CDR2 ANQGSEA. CDR3 residues: CSVEGQGRNTEAFF. The CDR3 DNA follows: TGCAGCGTTGAAGGCCAGGGGCGGAACACTGAAGCTTTCTTT.

The chain has TRBV7-2 and TRBJ2-7; the D gene is possibly TRBD2 (6 bases). Germline CDR1 reads SGHTA; CDR2 reads FQGNSA. This CDR3 comprises 15 residues. Trimming cost V 4 bases and J 7 bases, with 20 bases left between them. This chain's CDR3 is CASSYEGLPRGEQYF. CDR3 bases: TGTGCCAGCAGCTACGAGGGACTCCCCCGCGGAGAGCAGTACTTC. The full variable domain, with the rest looked up from reference TRBV7-2 and TRBJ2-7, is GAGVSQSPSNKVTEKGKDVELRCDPISGHTALYWYRQSLGQGLEFLIYFQGNSAPDKSGLPSDRFSAERTGGSVSTLTIQRTQQEDSAVYLCASSYEGLPRGEQYFGPGTRLTVT.

V and J are TRBV5-8 and TRBJ2-2; 14 bases map to TRBD2. CDR1 is SGHTS and CDR2 is YDEGEE in the germline V gene. The CDR3 is 17 amino acids. Losses at the gene ends were 3 bases for V and 2 bases for J; bases not matched to a gene: 3. CDR3: CASSSGLAGANTGELFF. CDR3 DNA sequence: TGTGCCAGCAGCTCGGGACTAGCGGGGGCTAACACCGGGGAGCTGTTTTTT.

The gene calls are TRBV12-3 or TRBV12-4 and TRBJ1-1; tentatively, D is TRBD1 (5 bases). Trimming removed 0 bases at V and 1 base at J, with 12 bases between. The CDR3 loop spans 16 amino acids. The CDR3 nucleotides are TGTGCCAGCAGTTTAGCGGGGTCGGGGCCGAACACTGAAGCTTTCTTT. Translating it yields CASSLAGSGPNTEAFF.

This clonotype was recorded a few times. V gene TRBV2 combines with J gene TRBJ2-5; D tentatively fits TRBD1 or TRBD2 (5 bases each). This CDR3 comprises 13 residues. V was pared by 5 bases and J by 2 bases, with 9 bases between. In germline, CDR1 is SNHLY, CDR2 FYNNEI. Written as DNA, the CDR3 is TGTGCCAGCAGTCGGGACCTACAAGAGACCCAGTACTTC. Translated, it gives CASSRDLQETQYF.

About this clonotype: An end of the junction does not agree with germline; a read error may underlie this. The chain has TRBV3-1 and TRBJ1-2, with TRBD1 matching over 8 bases. Germline CDR1 and CDR2: LGHDT and YNNKEL (reference sequence). This CDR3 has 17 residues. The CDR3 region is CASSQKGVRGRGYGYAF. For the CDR3, the DNA is TGTGCCAGCAGCCAAAAAGGGGTCAGGGGGCGCGGCTATGGCTACGCCTTC.

This sequence joins TRBV28 and TRBJ2-7; D tentatively reads TRBD1 or TRBD2 (5 bases each). The length of the CDR3 is 13 residues. The ends were cut back, 7 bases at V and 4 bases at J, with 14 bases in the middle. The germline V gene encodes CDR1 MDHEN and CDR2 SYDVKM. CDR3 nucleotides: TGTGCCAGCACCTCCCCTGGGGGATACGAGCAGTACTTC. This codes for CASTSPGGYEQYF.

The chain has TRBV12-3 or TRBV12-4 and TRBJ1-1, with D tentatively TRBD1 (5 bases). The germline V and J ends were trimmed by 5 bases and 1 base, with 14 bases remaining between them. This CDR3 spans 15 amino acids. The DNA for the CDR3 is TGTGCCAGCAGTGCACCCAGGGAGGGGAACACTGAAGCTTTCTTT. Translation gives CASSAPREGNTEAFF.

This clonotype has a handful of counts. The chain joins TRBV7-2 to TRBJ2-7, with TRBD2 matching over 8 bases. After removal of 6 bases from V and 5 bases from J, the junction contained 12 bases not matched to a gene. Germline V gene lookup returns CDR1 SGHTA and CDR2 FQGNSA. CDR3 length: 15 residues. The CDR3 nucleotides read TGTGCCAGCAGTTTGAGAAGCGGGAGCTTCGACGAGCAGTACTTC. It is translated as CASSLRSGSFDEQYF.

The V and J genes are TRBV6-1 and TRBJ1-1, with 7 bases matching TRBD1. CDR3 length: 17 amino acids. From germline, CDR1 is MNHNS and CDR2 SASEGT. The ends lost 6 bases at V and 3 bases at J; junction bases unmatched: 16. Here the CDR3 DNA reads TGTGCCAGCAGCCATGGGACAGTGGCCGGTAGTGACACTGAAGCTTTCTTT. This translates into CASSHGTVAGSDTEAFF.

This clonotype has more than one count but fewer than ten. This chain joins TRBV20-1 and TRBJ2-7; TRBD2 matches at 10 bases. V dropped 1 base and J dropped 5; count of bases not matched to a gene: 5. Germline V CDR1 and CDR2: DFQATT, SNEGSKA (reference sequence). The CDR3 covers 14 residues. In DNA, the CDR3 is TGCAGTGCTAGAGCTAGCGGGAGAGTACACGAGCAGTACTTC. The encoded protein is CSARASGRVHEQYF.